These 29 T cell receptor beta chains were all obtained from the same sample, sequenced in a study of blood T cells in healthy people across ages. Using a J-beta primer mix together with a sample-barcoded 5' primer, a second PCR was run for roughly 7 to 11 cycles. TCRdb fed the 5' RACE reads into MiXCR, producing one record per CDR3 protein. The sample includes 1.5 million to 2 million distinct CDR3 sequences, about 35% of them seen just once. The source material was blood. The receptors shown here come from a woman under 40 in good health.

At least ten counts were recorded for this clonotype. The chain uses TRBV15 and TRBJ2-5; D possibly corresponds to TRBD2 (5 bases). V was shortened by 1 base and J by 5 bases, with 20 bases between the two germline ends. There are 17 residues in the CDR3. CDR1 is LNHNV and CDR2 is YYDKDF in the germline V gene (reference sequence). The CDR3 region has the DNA TGTGCCACCAGCAGAGTGACGGGGAACCCAGGATGGGAGACCCAGTACTTC. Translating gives CATSRVTGNPGWETQYF. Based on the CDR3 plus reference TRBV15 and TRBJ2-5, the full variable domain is DAMVIQNPRYQVTQFGKPVTLSCSQTLNHNVMYWYQQKSSQAPKLLFHYYDKDFNNEADTPDNFQSRRPNTSFCFLDIRSPGLGDTAMYLCATSRVTGNPGWETQYFGPGTRLLVL.

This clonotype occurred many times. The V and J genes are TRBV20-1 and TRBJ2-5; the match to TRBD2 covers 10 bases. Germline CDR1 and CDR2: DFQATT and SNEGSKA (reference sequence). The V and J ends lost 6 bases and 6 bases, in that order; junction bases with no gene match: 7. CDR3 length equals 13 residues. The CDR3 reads CSAHGTSAKTQYF. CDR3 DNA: TGCAGTGCCCACGGGACTAGCGCGAAGACCCAGTACTTC.

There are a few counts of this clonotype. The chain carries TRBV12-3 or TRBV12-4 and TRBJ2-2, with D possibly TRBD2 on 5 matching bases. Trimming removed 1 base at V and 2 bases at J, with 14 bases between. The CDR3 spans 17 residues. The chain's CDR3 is CASSLEGLAANTGELFF. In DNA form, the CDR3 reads TGTGCCAGCAGTTTAGAGGGTCTAGCCGCTAACACCGGGGAGCTGTTTTTT.

CDR3 sequence (DNA): TGTGCCAGCAGCGAGGGGATTAGCGGCTCCTACGAGCAGTACTTC. Its protein product is CASSEGISGSYEQYF. This sequence joins TRBV9 and TRBJ2-7, with D maybe TRBD2 (6 bases). The CDR3 runs 15 residues. Trimming pared 3 bases from V and 0 bases from J, leaving 13 bases between. Germline lookup yields CDR1 SGDLS and CDR2 YYNGEE.

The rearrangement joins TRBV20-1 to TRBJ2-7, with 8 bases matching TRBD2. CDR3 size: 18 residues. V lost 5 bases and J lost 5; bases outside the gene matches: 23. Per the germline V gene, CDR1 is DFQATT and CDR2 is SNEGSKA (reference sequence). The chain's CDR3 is CSARGPGRTSRSINEQYF. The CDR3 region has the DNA TGCAGTGCTCGGGGTCCTGGGCGGACTAGCAGGAGTATCAACGAGCAGTACTTC.

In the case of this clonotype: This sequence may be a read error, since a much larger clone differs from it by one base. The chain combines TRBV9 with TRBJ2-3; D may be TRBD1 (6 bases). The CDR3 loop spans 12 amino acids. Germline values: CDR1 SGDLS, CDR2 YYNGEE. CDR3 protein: CAGSSQGDTQYF. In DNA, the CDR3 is TGTGCCGGCAGCTCCCAGGGGGATACGCAGTATTTT. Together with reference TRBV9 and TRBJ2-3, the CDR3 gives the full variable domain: DSGVTQTPKHLITATGQRVTLRCSPRSGDLSVYWYQQSLDQGLQFLIQYYNGEERAKGNILERFSAQQFPDLHSELNLSSLELGDSALYFCAGSSQGDTQYFGPGTRLTVL.

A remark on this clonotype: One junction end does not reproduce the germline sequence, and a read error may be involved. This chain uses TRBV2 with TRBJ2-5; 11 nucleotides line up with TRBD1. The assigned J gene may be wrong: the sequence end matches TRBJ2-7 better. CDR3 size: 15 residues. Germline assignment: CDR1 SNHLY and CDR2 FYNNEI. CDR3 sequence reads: CDSSRTGGAIDEQYF. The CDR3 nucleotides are TGTGACAGCAGTCGGACAGGGGGCGCCATTGACGAGCAGTACTTC.

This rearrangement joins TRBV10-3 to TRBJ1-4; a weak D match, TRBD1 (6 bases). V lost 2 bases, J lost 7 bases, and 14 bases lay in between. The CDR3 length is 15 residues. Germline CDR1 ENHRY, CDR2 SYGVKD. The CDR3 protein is CAISEPLGAGEKLFF. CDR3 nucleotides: TGTGCCATCAGTGAGCCCTTGGGGGCGGGTGAAAAACTGTTTTTT.

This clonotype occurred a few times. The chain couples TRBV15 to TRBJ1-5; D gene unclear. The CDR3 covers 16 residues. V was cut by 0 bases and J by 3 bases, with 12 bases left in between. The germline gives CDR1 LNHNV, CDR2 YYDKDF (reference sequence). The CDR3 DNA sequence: TGTGCCACCAGCAGAGAGGTCCTTACAAACAATCAGCCCCAGCATTTT. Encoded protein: CATSREVLTNNQPQHF. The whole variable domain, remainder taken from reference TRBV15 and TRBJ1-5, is DAMVIQNPRYQVTQFGKPVTLSCSQTLNHNVMYWYQQKSSQAPKLLFHYYDKDFNNEADTPDNFQSRRPNTSFCFLDIRSPGLGDTAMYLCATSREVLTNNQPQHFGDGTRLSIL.

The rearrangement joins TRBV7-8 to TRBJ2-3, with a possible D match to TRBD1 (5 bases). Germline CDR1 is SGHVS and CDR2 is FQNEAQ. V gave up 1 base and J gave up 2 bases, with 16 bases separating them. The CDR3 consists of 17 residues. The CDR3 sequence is CASSLVVGDRYTDTQYF. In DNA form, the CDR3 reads TGTGCCAGCAGCTTAGTTGTTGGCGACAGATACACAGATACGCAGTATTTT.

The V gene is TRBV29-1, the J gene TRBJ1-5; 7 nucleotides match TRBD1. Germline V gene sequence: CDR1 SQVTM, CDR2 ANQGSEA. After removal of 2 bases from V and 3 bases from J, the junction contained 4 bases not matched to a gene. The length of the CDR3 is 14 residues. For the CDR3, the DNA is TGCAGCGTTGAAACAGGGGCCATCAATCAGCCCCAGCATTTT. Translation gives CSVETGAINQPQHF. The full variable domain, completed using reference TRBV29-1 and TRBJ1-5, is SAVISQKPSRDICQRGTSLTIQCQVDSQVTMMFWYRQQPGQSLTLIATANQGSEATYESGFVIDKFPISRPNLTFSTLTVSNMSPEDSSIYLCSVETGAINQPQHFGDGTRLSIL.

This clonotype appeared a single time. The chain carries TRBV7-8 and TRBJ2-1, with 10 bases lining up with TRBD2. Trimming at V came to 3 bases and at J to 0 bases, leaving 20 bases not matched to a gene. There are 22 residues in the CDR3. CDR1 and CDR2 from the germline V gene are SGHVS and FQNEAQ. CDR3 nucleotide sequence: TGTGCCAGCAGCTTTAGGTTAACAAGGCGGCGAGCGGGAGGGCCCTCCTACAATGAGCAGTTCTTC. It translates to CASSFRLTRRRAGGPSYNEQFF.

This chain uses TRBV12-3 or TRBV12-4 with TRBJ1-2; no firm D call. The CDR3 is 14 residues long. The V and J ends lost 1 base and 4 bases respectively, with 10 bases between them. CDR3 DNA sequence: TGTGCCAGCAGTTTAGGTTCCCGGCTCTATGGCTACACCTTC. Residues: CASSLGSRLYGYTF.

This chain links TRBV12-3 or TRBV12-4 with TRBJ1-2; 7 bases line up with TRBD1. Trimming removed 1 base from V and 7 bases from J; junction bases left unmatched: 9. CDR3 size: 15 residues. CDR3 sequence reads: CASSLDGDRARGYTF. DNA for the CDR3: TGTGCCAGCAGTTTAGATGGCGACAGGGCACGTGGCTACACCTTC.

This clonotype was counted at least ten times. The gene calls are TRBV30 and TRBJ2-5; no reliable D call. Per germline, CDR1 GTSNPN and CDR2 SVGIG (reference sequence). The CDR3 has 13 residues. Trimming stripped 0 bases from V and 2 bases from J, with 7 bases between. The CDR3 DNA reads TGTGCCTGGAGTGTACGACCACAAGAGACCCAGTACTTC. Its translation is CAWSVRPQETQYF. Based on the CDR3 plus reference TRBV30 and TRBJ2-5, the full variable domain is SQTIHQWPATLVQPVGSPLSLECTVEGTSNPNLYWYRQAAGRGLQLLFYSVGIGQISSEVPQNLSASRPQDRQFILSSKKLLLSDSGFYLCAWSVRPQETQYFGPGTRLLVL.

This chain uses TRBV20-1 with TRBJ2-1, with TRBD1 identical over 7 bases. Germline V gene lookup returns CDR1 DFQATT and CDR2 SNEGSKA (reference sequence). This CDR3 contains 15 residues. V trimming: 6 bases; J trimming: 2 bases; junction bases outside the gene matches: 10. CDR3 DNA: TGCAGTGCCCGAAGGGGGACAGCTGCCTACAATGAGCAGTTCTTC. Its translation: CSARRGTAAYNEQFF.

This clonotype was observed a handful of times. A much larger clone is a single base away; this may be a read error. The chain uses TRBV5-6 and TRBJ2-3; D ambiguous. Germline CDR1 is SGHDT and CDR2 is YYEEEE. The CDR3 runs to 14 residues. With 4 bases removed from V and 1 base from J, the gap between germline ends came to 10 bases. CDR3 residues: CASSARTGTDTQYF. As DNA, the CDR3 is TGTGCCAGCAGCGCCAGAACGGGCACAGATACGCAGTATTTT.

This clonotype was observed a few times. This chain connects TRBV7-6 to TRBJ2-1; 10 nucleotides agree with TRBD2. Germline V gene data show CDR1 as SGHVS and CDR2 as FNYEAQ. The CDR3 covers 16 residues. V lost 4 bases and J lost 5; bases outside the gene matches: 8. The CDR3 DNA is TGTGCCAGCAGCTCGTGGGAGCGGGGGGGGCACAATGAGCAGTTCTTC. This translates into CASSSWERGGHNEQFF.

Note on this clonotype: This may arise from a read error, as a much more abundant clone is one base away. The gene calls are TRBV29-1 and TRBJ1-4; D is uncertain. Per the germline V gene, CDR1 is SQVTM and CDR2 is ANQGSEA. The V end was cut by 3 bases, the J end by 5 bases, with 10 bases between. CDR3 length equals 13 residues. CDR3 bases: TGCAGCGTTGAGTTTATCGAGAATGAAAAACTGTTTTTT. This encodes CSVEFIENEKLFF.

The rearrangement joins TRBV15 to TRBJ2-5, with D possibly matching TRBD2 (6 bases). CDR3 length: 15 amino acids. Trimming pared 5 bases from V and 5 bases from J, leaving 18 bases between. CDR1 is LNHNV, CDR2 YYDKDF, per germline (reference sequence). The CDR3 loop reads CATSERRGPTETQYF. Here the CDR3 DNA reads TGTGCCACCAGCGAGAGGAGGGGCCCCACGGAGACCCAGTACTTC. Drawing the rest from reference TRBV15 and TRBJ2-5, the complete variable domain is DAMVIQNPRYQVTQFGKPVTLSCSQTLNHNVMYWYQQKSSQAPKLLFHYYDKDFNNEADTPDNFQSRRPNTSFCFLDIRSPGLGDTAMYLCATSERRGPTETQYFGPGTRLLVL.

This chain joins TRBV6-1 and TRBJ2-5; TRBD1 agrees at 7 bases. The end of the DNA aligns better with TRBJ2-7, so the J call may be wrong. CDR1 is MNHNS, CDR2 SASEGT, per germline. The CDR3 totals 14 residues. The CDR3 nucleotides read TGTGCCAGCAGTGAAGGGACAGGATTCTACGAGCAGTACTTC. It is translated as CASSEGTGFYEQYF.

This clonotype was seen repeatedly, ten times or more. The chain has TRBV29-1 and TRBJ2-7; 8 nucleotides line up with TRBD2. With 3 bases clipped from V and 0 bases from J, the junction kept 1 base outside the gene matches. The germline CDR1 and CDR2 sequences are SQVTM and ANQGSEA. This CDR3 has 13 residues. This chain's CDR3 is CSVDLAGSYEQYF. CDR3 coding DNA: TGCAGCGTTGATCTAGCGGGCTCCTACGAGCAGTACTTC.

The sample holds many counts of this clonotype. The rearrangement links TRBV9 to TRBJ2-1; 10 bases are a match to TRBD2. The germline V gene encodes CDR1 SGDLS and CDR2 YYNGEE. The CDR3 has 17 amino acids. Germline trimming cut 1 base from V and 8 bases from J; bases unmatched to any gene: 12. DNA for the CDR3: TGTGCCAGCAGCGTATTATGGAATAGCGGGGGGTCAGATGAGCAGTTCTTC. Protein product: CASSVLWNSGGSDEQFF. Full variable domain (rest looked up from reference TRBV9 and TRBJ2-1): DSGVTQTPKHLITATGQRVTLRCSPRSGDLSVYWYQQSLDQGLQFLIQYYNGEERAKGNILERFSAQQFPDLHSELNLSSLELGDSALYFCASSVLWNSGGSDEQFFGPGTRLTVL.

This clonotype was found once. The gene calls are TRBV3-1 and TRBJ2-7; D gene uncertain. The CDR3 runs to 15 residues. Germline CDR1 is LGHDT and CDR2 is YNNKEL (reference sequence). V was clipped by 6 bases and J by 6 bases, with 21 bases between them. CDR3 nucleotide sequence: TGTGCCAGCAGTCGCTCCGAGACACGACCAGGCGAGCAGTACTTC. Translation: CASSRSETRPGEQYF.

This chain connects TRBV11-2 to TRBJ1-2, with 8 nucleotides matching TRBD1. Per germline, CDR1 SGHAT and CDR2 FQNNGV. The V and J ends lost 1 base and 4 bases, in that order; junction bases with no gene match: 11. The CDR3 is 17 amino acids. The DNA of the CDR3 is TGTGCCAGCAGCTTAGGAAAGGCGGGCAGGGGGCCCTATGGCTACACCTTC. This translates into CASSLGKAGRGPYGYTF.

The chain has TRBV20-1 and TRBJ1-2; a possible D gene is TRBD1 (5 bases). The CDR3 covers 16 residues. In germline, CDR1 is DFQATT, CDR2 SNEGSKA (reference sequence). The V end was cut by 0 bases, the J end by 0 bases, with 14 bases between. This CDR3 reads CSARDYSGGPNYGYTF. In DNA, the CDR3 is TGCAGTGCTAGAGATTACTCTGGGGGACCTAACTATGGCTACACCTTC.

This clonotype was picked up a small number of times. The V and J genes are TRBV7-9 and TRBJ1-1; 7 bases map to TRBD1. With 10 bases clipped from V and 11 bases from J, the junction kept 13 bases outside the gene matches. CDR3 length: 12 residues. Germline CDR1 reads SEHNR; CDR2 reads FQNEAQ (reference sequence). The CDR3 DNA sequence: TGTGCCACGCCAGGGGGGGGAACGGAGGCTTTCTTT. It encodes CATPGGGTEAFF.

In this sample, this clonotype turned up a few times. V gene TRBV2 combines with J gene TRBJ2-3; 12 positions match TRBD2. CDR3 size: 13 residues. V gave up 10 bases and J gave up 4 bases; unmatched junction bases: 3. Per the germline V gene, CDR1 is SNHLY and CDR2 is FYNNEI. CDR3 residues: CATSGGASDTQYF. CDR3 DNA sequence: TGTGCCACTAGCGGGGGGGCCTCAGATACGCAGTATTTT.

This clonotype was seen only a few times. The CDR3 is CASSLGRTSSADTQYF. As DNA, the CDR3 is TGTGCCAGCAGCTTGGGTCGGACTAGCAGCGCAGATACGCAGTATTTT. This chain joins TRBV7-6 and TRBJ2-3, with TRBD2 matching over 8 bases. The CDR3 spans 16 residues. CDR1 SGHVS and CDR2 FNYEAQ come from the germline V gene. The ends lost 3 bases at V and 4 bases at J; junction bases unmatched: 9.